The 15 T cell receptor beta chains in this list originate from one sample, sequenced in a study of patients and donors after allogeneic stem cell transplantation. In TCRdb, the RT-PCR reads were re-called with MiXCR into one record per CDR3 protein. The data contain approximately 150,000 distinct CDR3 sequences, approximately 35% of them singletons. Sequenced sample: blood, either unsorted or a sorted T cell fraction (not recorded which). Receptors were obtained from a human donor who was either an allogeneic HSCT recipient or a stem cell or donor lymphocyte infusion donor (not recorded which). It is not recorded whose cells these are; they may come from a transplant donor.

The genes are TRBV4-1 and TRBJ1-2; D is perhaps TRBD1 (6 bases). The V end was cut by 9 bases, the J end by 0 bases, with 20 bases between. This CDR3 is 16 amino acids long. Germline loops: CDR1 MGHRA, CDR2 YSYEKL. The CDR3 nucleotides read TGCGCCAGTCAAAGTCGGCAGGGGACCTCTAACTATGGCTACACCTTC. This gives the protein CASQSRQGTSNYGYTF.

This chain connects TRBV28 to TRBJ2-5; 7 nucleotides line up with TRBD2. Germline lookup yields CDR1 MDHEN and CDR2 SYDVKM. V was clipped by 6 bases and J by 2 bases; unmatched bases: 12. The CDR3 is 16 amino acids. The CDR3 bases are TGTGCCAGCAGACCCTCCTTCGGGGGGAAGCAAGAGACCCAGTACTTC. This translates into CASRPSFGGKQETQYF. The entire variable domain, with the rest obtained from reference TRBV28 and TRBJ2-5, is as follows: DVKVTQSSRYLVKRTGEKVFLECVQDMDHENMFWYRQDPGLGLRLIYFSYDVKMKEKGDIPEGYSVSREKKERFSLILESASTNQTSMYLCASRPSFGGKQETQYFGPGTRLLVL.

The J gene is TRBJ1-5, the V gene TRBV7-8; D unclear. In germline, CDR1 is SGHVS, CDR2 FQNEAQ. V dropped 5 bases and J dropped 9 bases, with 11 bases sitting between them. The CDR3 length is 12 residues. This chain's CDR3 is CASSPRVGPQHF. CDR3 nucleotides: TGTGCCAGCAGCCCCAGAGTAGGGCCCCAGCATTTT. The variable domain in full, with the rest retrieved from reference TRBV7-8 and TRBJ1-5, is GAGVSQSPRYKVAKRGQDVALRCDPISGHVSLFWYQQALGQGPEFLTYFQNEAQLDKSGLPSDRFFAERPEGSVSTLKIQRTQQEDSAVYLCASSPRVGPQHFGDGTRLSIL.

The genes are TRBV5-1 and TRBJ2-3; TRBD2 matches at 12 bases. The trim removed 5 bases at V and 0 bases at J, leaving 4 bases unmatched. Germline V gene sequence: CDR1 SGHRS, CDR2 YFSETQ. The CDR3 loop spans 16 amino acids. The CDR3 sequence is CASSWTSGESTDTQYF. The CDR3 nucleotides read TGCGCCAGCAGTTGGACTAGCGGGGAGAGCACAGATACGCAGTATTTT.

In its sample, this clonotype was seen a few times. The chain uses TRBV5-8 and TRBJ1-3; 7 nucleotides align to TRBD1. This CDR3 comprises 14 residues. The V segment lost 4 bases and the J segment 3 bases; nucleotides outside the gene matches: 4. Germline CDR1 reads SGHTS; CDR2 reads YDEGEE. The CDR3 protein is CASSLGGFGNTIYF. CDR3 in DNA: TGTGCCAGCAGCCTAGGGGGCTTTGGAAACACCATATATTTT.

The V gene is TRBV6-5, the J gene TRBJ1-2, with D uncertain. The ends were cut back, 6 bases at V and 8 bases at J, with 13 bases in the middle. CDR1 is MNHEY and CDR2 is SVGAGI in the germline V gene. The CDR3 has 12 residues. The CDR3 nucleotides are TGTGCCAGCAGGACTATCTCGGACGGCTACACCTTC. This encodes CASRTISDGYTF.

The chain uses TRBV4-3 and TRBJ2-4, with 10 bases fitting TRBD1. The CDR3 contains 13 residues. Germline lookup yields CDR1 LGHNA and CDR2 YSLEER. V dropped 5 bases and J dropped 8; count of bases not matched to a gene: 3. In DNA form, the CDR3 reads TGCGCCAGCAGCAAGGGACAGGGGTACATTCAGTACTTC. Protein product: CASSKGQGYIQYF.

V is TRBV29-1 and J is TRBJ2-5; D is unresolved. V dropped 4 bases and J dropped 5 bases, with 11 bases sitting between them. Looked up from germline, CDR1 is SQVTM and CDR2 is ANQGSEA. The CDR3 spans 12 residues. CDR3 amino acids: CSVARPLETQYF. The CDR3 nucleotides read TGCAGCGTTGCCAGGCCACTGGAGACCCAGTACTTC.

CDR3: CASSPRDTNTGELFF. CDR3 DNA: TGTGCCAGCAGCCCCAGGGACACGAACACCGGGGAGCTGTTTTTT. V is TRBV12-3 or TRBV12-4 and J is TRBJ2-2, with D possibly being TRBD1 (6 bases). V gave up 6 bases and J gave up 0 bases, with 11 bases separating them. The CDR3 is made up of 15 amino acids.

The V gene is TRBV9, the J gene TRBJ2-7; the match to TRBD1 covers 9 bases. The CDR3 has 16 residues. Germline V gene sequence: CDR1 SGDLS, CDR2 YYNGEE. V lost 0 bases, J lost 7 bases, and 11 bases stayed unmatched. The CDR3 region has the DNA TGTGCCAGCAGCGTAGGGCCACAGGGGGCTATCGGAGAGCAGTACTTC. Translating it yields CASSVGPQGAIGEQYF.

Only a few counts were recorded for this clonotype. This chain connects TRBV7-9 to TRBJ1-1; no clear D. The CDR3 runs 14 residues. V was cut by 5 bases and J by 1 base, with 11 bases left in between. Germline V CDR1 and CDR2: SEHNR, FQNEAQ (reference sequence). The CDR3 is CASSHRPENTEAFF. The CDR3 nucleotides read TGTGCCAGCAGCCACAGACCGGAGAACACTGAAGCTTTCTTT.

This clonotype came up a few times. The rearrangement joins TRBV10-3 to TRBJ1-2, with 7 bases lining up with TRBD1. The CDR3 consists of 17 residues. V lost 6 bases and J lost 7; bases outside the gene matches: 20. The germline gives CDR1 ENHRY, CDR2 SYGVKD. CDR3 coding DNA: TGTGCCATCAGCGAGACCGCGGGACAGCCTAAAGGCGGTGGCTACACCTTC. Amino acid sequence: CAISETAGQPKGGGYTF.

This clonotype showed up just a few times. For the CDR3, the DNA is TGCGCCAGCAGCCTCCAAACAACCCGACAGACTGAAGCTTTCTTT. Translation gives CASSLQTTRQTEAFF. The genes are TRBV4-1 and TRBJ1-1; D possibly corresponds to TRBD1 (5 bases). V lost 4 bases, J lost 5 bases, and 17 bases lay in between. This CDR3 is 15 amino acids long. Per germline, CDR1 MGHRA and CDR2 YSYEKL.

The chain carries TRBV29-1 and TRBJ2-3, with D unclear. The V gene's germline CDR1 is SQVTM and CDR2 ANQGSEA. This CDR3 spans 14 amino acids. The V end lost 2 bases, the J end lost 0 bases, and 9 bases lay between the germline ends. In nucleotides, the CDR3 is TGCAGCGTTGAAAACTGGGTTAGCACAGATACGCAGTATTTT. Translating it yields CSVENWVSTDTQYF.

The chain carries TRBV12-3 or TRBV12-4 and TRBJ2-1; 8 bases are shared with TRBD1. Trimming removed 8 bases from V and 7 bases from J; junction bases left unmatched: 10. The CDR3 runs 14 residues. The CDR3 DNA is TGTGCCAGCCTTACAGGGGGGCGAGTGAATGAGCAGTTCTTC. Its translation is CASLTGGRVNEQFF.